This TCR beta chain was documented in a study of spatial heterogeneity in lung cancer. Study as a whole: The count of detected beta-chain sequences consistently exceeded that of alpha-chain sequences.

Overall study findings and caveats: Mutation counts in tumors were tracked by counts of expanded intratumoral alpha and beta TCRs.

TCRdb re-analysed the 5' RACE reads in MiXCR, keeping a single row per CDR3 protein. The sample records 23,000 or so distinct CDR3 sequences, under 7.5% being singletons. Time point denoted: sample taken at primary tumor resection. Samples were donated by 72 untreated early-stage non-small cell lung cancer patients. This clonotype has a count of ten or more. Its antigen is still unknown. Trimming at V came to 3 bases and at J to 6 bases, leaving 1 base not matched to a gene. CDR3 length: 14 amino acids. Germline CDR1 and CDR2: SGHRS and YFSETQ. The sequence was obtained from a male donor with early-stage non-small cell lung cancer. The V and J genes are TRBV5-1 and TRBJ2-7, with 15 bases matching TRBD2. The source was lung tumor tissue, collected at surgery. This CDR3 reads CASSWGLAGGEQYF. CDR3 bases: TGCGCCAGCAGCTGGGGACTAGCGGGGGGCGAGCAGTACTTC.